The 28 T cell receptor beta chains presented below share a single source sample, sequenced in a study of glioma-infiltrating T cells. The iRepertoire nested amplicon-rescue multiplex PCR amplified TCR alpha and beta CDR3s from RNA. TCRdb reprocessed the multiplex PCR reads with MiXCR, giving one entry per CDR3 protein. This table has more than 350,000 distinct CDR3 sequences, approximately 42% appearing once. Sequencing used glioma tissue, nonneoplastic brain tissue, or PBMCs (not recorded which). The receptor set was obtained from a human donor with low-grade glioma or glioblastoma, undergoing nonglioma brain surgery, or in good health (not recorded which).

The V call is TRBV6-1, the J call TRBJ2-3, with TRBD2 identical over 13 bases. The germline gives CDR1 MNHNS, CDR2 SASEGT. With V trimmed by 6 bases and J by 5 bases, 8 bases remained unmatched. This CDR3 is built from 16 residues. In DNA, the CDR3 is TGTGCCAGCAGCTGGTGGACTAGCGGGAGTAAAGATACGCAGTATTTT. Amino acid sequence: CASSWWTSGSKDTQYF.

This clonotype was seen ten or more times. The rearrangement uses TRBV28 and TRBJ2-7; a weak D match, TRBD2 (6 bases). V lost 5 bases and J lost 0, with 14 bases in between. The CDR3 runs 15 residues. The germline V gene encodes CDR1 MDHEN and CDR2 SYDVKM. The DNA for the CDR3 is TGTGCCAGCAGTATTCGGGACTCTTACTCCTACGAGCAGTACTTC. It yields the protein CASSIRDSYSYEQYF. Complete variable domain (other parts from reference TRBV28 and TRBJ2-7): DVKVTQSSRYLVKRTGEKVFLECVQDMDHENMFWYRQDPGLGLRLIYFSYDVKMKEKGDIPEGYSVSREKKERFSLILESASTNQTSMYLCASSIRDSYSYEQYFGPGTRLTVT.

This clonotype showed up just a few times. V is TRBV7-2 and J is TRBJ1-1; no clear D gene. Trimming stripped 5 bases from V and 1 base from J, with 8 bases between. This CDR3 contains 13 residues. Looked up from germline, CDR1 is SGHTA and CDR2 is FQGNSA. The CDR3 loop is CASSAHWNTEAFF. CDR3 sequence (DNA): TGTGCCAGCAGCGCCCATTGGAACACTGAAGCTTTCTTT.

This clonotype was recorded at least ten times. The DNA for the CDR3 is TGTGCCAGCAGTTTGGGCGCGGCCCCCTACGAGCAGTACTTC. It codes for CASSLGAAPYEQYF. This chain connects TRBV27 to TRBJ2-7; no clear D. V gave up 3 bases and J gave up 2 bases, with 11 bases separating them. CDR1 and CDR2 from the germline V gene are MNHEY and SMNVEV (reference sequence). This CDR3 region has 14 residues.

Only a few counts were recorded for this clonotype. A read error may account for a junction end that differs from germline. The gene calls are TRBV20-1 and TRBJ1-1; D is unclear. The CDR3 length is 11 residues. Looked up from germline, CDR1 is DFQATT and CDR2 is SNEGSKA (reference sequence). CDR3 DNA: TGCAGTGGGGTGGTATTGGCTGAAGCTCTCTTT. Translating it yields CSGVVLAEALF.

The V call is TRBV4-1, the J call TRBJ2-1, with D tentatively TRBD2 (6 bases). CDR1 and CDR2 from the germline V gene are MGHRA and YSYEKL. The CDR3 sequence is 13 residues long. Trimming took 5 bases from V and 6 from J, leaving 11 bases between them. DNA for the CDR3: TGCGCCAGCAGCGGGACTCGGGGCAATGAGCAGTTCTTC. Its translation is CASSGTRGNEQFF.

Details on this clonotype: This sequence may be a read error, since a much larger clone differs from it by one base. The gene calls are TRBV27 and TRBJ2-3; a weak D match, TRBD2 (5 bases). The CDR3 length is 16 residues. CDR1 is MNHEY and CDR2 is SMNVEV in the germline V gene (reference sequence). CDR3 sequence: CAGSLIGFGGTDTQYF. DNA of the CDR3: TGTGCCGGCAGTTTAATTGGGTTCGGGGGCACAGATACGCAGTATTTT.

J is TRBJ1-3 and V is TRBV20-1, with D possibly matching TRBD1 (5 bases). The V and J ends lost 3 bases and 0 bases respectively, with 12 bases between them. The CDR3 consists of 15 residues. Germline CDR1 reads DFQATT; CDR2 reads SNEGSKA (reference sequence). The CDR3 sequence is CSASGQGFSGNTIYF. The CDR3 bases are TGCAGTGCTAGTGGGCAGGGCTTCTCTGGAAACACCATATATTTT.

This clonotype turned up a few times. The chain has TRBV7-8 and TRBJ2-7; 11 positions agree with TRBD1. CDR1 is SGHVS, CDR2 FQNEAQ, per germline. The junction had 3 bases not matched to a gene; V was cut back by 1 base and J by 4 bases. The CDR3 is 15 residues long. For the CDR3, the DNA is TGTGCCAGCAGCTTAGTAGGACAGGGGGCATACGAGCAGTACTTC. As protein: CASSLVGQGAYEQYF.

This chain uses TRBV25-1 with TRBJ2-3; 8 bases line up with TRBD1. The CDR3 sequence is 15 residues long. CDR1 and CDR2 (germline): MGHDK, SYGVNS. Trimming removed 4 bases from V and 4 bases from J; junction bases left unmatched: 7. CDR3 in DNA: TGTGCCAGCAGTGCCTCGACAGGGGCCCCAGATACGCAGTATTTT. Its protein product is CASSASTGAPDTQYF.

The chain employs TRBV29-1 and TRBJ2-3; a weak D match, TRBD1 (5 bases). The length of the CDR3 is 13 residues. Per germline, CDR1 SQVTM and CDR2 ANQGSEA. CDR3 sequence reads: CSAGASSTDTQYF. The DNA of the CDR3 is TGCAGTGCTGGGGCTTCTAGCACAGATACGCAGTATTTT.

Regarding this clonotype: This may be a read error, as it is one base from a much larger clone. This chain links TRBV6-1 with TRBJ2-7; 7 bases agree with TRBD2. This CDR3 has 16 amino acids. Germline V gene lookup returns CDR1 MNHNS and CDR2 SASEGT. V lost 10 bases, J lost 0 bases, and 15 bases stayed unmatched. Here the CDR3 reads CANRHLRRENSYEQYF. CDR3 nucleotides: TGTGCCAACAGACACCTCAGGCGGGAGAACTCCTACGAGCAGTACTTC.

In regard to this clonotype: This could be a read error, since a much larger clone is one nucleotide away. The chain has TRBV20-1 and TRBJ1-2; D unresolved. Looked up from germline, CDR1 is DFQATT and CDR2 is SNEGSKA (reference sequence). The CDR3 contains 14 residues. The CDR3 sequence is CNARDDGKLDGYTF. The CDR3, as DNA: TGCAATGCTAGAGATGACGGGAAGTTGGATGGCTACACCTTC.

The chain links TRBV28 to TRBJ2-7; 7 nucleotides align to TRBD2. Germline-derived CDR1 and CDR2 are MDHEN and SYDVKM. The trim removed 11 bases at V and 0 bases at J, leaving 10 bases unmatched. The CDR3 contains 14 residues. CDR3 in DNA: TGTGCCGCCGTTCCTAGCGGCGGCTCCTACGAGCAGTACTTC. Its translation: CAAVPSGGSYEQYF.

This clonotype was picked up many times. The gene calls are TRBV6-5 and TRBJ2-7; D call uncertain. Trimming shortened V by 0 bases and J by 1 base, and 13 bases separated the two germline ends. CDR3 length equals 16 residues. Germline CDR1 is MNHEY and CDR2 is SVGAGI. CDR3 in DNA: TGTGCCAGCAGTTACTCACGGGCCAGGCCATCCTACGAGCAGTACTTC. Encoded protein: CASSYSRARPSYEQYF.

This clonotype was observed a single time. V usage is TRBV6-2 or TRBV6-3 and J usage is TRBJ1-6; D gene uncertain. The V end lost 10 bases, the J end lost 7 bases, and 20 bases lay between the germline ends. This CDR3 region has 15 residues. Germline loops: CDR1 MNHEY, CDR2 SVGEGT. CDR3 sequence: CATQTTNSGNSPLHF. The DNA of the CDR3 is TGTGCCACCCAGACCACAAACTCAGGAAATTCACCCCTCCACTTT.

The chain is built from TRBV7-6 and TRBJ2-1; 7 bases agree with TRBD2. V shed 0 bases and J 3 bases; nucleotides not matched to a gene: 8. CDR3 length: 17 residues. The germline gives CDR1 SGHVS, CDR2 FNYEAQ. In nucleotides, the CDR3 is TGTGCCAGCAGCTTAGCCCCCAGCGGGAACCTCTACAATGAGCAGTTCTTC. Amino acids: CASSLAPSGNLYNEQFF.

This clonotype was seen more than once but under ten times. V and J are TRBV19 and TRBJ1-2, with D possibly matching TRBD1 (6 bases). This CDR3 region has 15 residues. Trimming took off 4 bases at V and 4 bases at J, with 16 bases between the two ends. CDR1 and CDR2 from the germline V gene are LNHDA and SQIVND (reference sequence). The CDR3 DNA reads TGTGCCAGTAGTAGGGAAGCGGGACAAATCTATGGCTACACCTTC. It specifies CASSREAGQIYGYTF.

The chain is built from TRBV20-1 and TRBJ2-2; 7 bases are a match to TRBD1. With 3 bases clipped from V and 10 bases from J, the junction kept 8 bases outside the gene matches. This CDR3 contains 13 residues. CDR1 is DFQATT and CDR2 is SNEGSKA in the germline V gene (reference sequence). The CDR3 DNA is TGCAGTGCTAGCGTCAGGGGGATCGAGGAGCTGTTTTTT. Translating it yields CSASVRGIEELFF.

In this sample, this clonotype turned up a few times. This chain links TRBV20-1 with TRBJ1-5; possible D gene TRBD1, 6 bases. The germline V gene has CDR1 DFQATT and CDR2 SNEGSKA (reference sequence). Trimming removed 0 bases from V and 6 bases from J, with 12 bases in between. The CDR3 covers 14 residues. The CDR3 protein is CSARDLRGFQPQHF. CDR3 in DNA: TGCAGTGCTAGAGATCTCAGGGGTTTTCAGCCCCAGCATTTT.

The chain recombines TRBV20-1 with TRBJ2-7; the D is unclear. Trimming took off 4 bases at V and 0 bases at J, with 13 bases between the two ends. The CDR3 sequence is 14 residues long. In germline, CDR1 is DFQATT, CDR2 SNEGSKA (reference sequence). The CDR3 sequence: CSATVLIGSYEQYF. The CDR3 nucleotides are TGCAGTGCTACCGTCCTTATAGGCTCCTACGAGCAGTACTTC.

V usage is TRBV19 and J usage is TRBJ2-3; D perhaps matches TRBD2 (6 bases). Per germline, CDR1 LNHDA and CDR2 SQIVND (reference sequence). The V end was cut by 5 bases, the J end by 6 bases, with 21 bases between. The CDR3 has 16 residues. In DNA, the CDR3 is TGTGCCAGTAGTCACCGAGGTGGGGGGACCCAGGATACGCAGTATTTT. Translation gives CASSHRGGGTQDTQYF.

The genes are TRBV7-2 and TRBJ2-7, with TRBD2 matching over 9 bases. The CDR3 has 15 amino acids. CDR1 SGHTA and CDR2 FQGNSA come from the germline V gene. Trimming cost V 5 bases and J 2 bases; bases outside gene matches: 7. CDR3 protein: CASSPSGAGTYEQYF. The CDR3 nucleotides read TGTGCCAGCAGCCCTAGCGGGGCCGGCACCTACGAGCAGTACTTC.

Note on this clonotype: A much larger clone differs by one base, so this may be a read error. The chain employs TRBV20-1 and TRBJ1-2; 7 bases map to TRBD1. The CDR3 loop spans 12 amino acids. Germline CDR1 reads DFQATT; CDR2 reads SNEGSKA (reference sequence). CDR3 protein: CSTRVQGYGYTF. Written as DNA, the CDR3 is TGCAGTACTAGAGTACAGGGGTATGGCTACACCTTC.

To note about this clonotype: A much larger clone is a single base away; this may be a read error. The chain recombines TRBV27 with TRBJ2-1; 13 bases fit TRBD2. This CDR3 is 16 amino acids long. Per the germline V gene, CDR1 is MNHEY and CDR2 is SMNVEV (reference sequence). DNA for the CDR3: TGTGCCAACAGTCCACCGGGACTAGCGGGGTACAATGAGCAGTTCTTC. It codes for CANSPPGLAGYNEQFF.

The table lists this clonotype with many counts. This rearrangement joins TRBV7-9 to TRBJ2-3; D gene ambiguous. Deletions cut 2 bases from V and 2 bases from J, with 5 bases between. CDR3 length equals 13 residues. Germline V CDR1 and CDR2: SEHNR, FQNEAQ (reference sequence). CDR3 bases: TGTGCCAGCAGCTTAATATACACAGATACGCAGTATTTT. It is translated as CASSLIYTDTQYF.

This clonotype was observed a few times. V usage is TRBV7-9 and J usage is TRBJ1-6; D possibly corresponds to TRBD1 (5 bases). CDR1 and CDR2 (germline): SEHNR, FQNEAQ (reference sequence). Trimming left V 1 base short and J 3 bases short, with 7 bases between. The CDR3 covers 15 residues. The CDR3 spells CASSLGTGYNSPLHF. CDR3 coding DNA: TGTGCCAGCAGCTTAGGAACAGGCTATAATTCACCCCTCCACTTT.

J is TRBJ1-5 and V is TRBV6-2 or TRBV6-3; weak D call: TRBD1 (5 bases). The CDR3 has 17 residues. V was trimmed by 2 bases and J by 7 bases, leaving 21 bases between them. In germline, CDR1 is MNHEY, CDR2 SVGEGT. CDR3 residues: CASSYPPRQSVAQPQHF. In DNA form, the CDR3 reads TGTGCCAGCAGTTACCCCCCCAGACAGTCCGTCGCCCAGCCCCAGCATTTT.